This entry concerns a single T cell receptor beta chain. The antigen is not known. This sample was included in a study of radiotherapy plus CTLA-4 blockade in lung cancer. Study summary: The study recorded objective responses in about 20% of patients and disease control in around 31%.

V shed 5 bases and J shed 7 bases, with 5 bases lying between them. The CDR3 totals 11 residues. Looked up from germline, CDR1 is SGHTA and CDR2 is FQGNSA. Some clones are missing from TCRdb's copy, which holds only in-frame ones; the method was immunoSEQ multiplex PCR. Of 120,000 or so clones in the sample, about 83% are singletons; the top ten hold approximately 5%. With ipilimumab providing CTLA-4 blockade, focal radiation was administered to patients who had chemo-refractory metastatic non-small-cell lung cancer. Study results and caveats: Early clonal dynamics of blood T cells, together with interferon-beta, were reported as the best response predictor. In blood, after radiotherapy plus ipilimumab, tumor-derived TCR clones expanded.

V is TRBV7-2 and J is TRBJ2-2, with D uncertain. Sequences were derived from peripheral blood, sampled from a patient treated with radiotherapy plus ipilimumab. The sequence was collected from a human donor with non-small cell lung cancer who had a partial response to radiotherapy plus ipilimumab. CDR3 coding DNA: TGTGCCAGCAGCGCGTACGGGGAGCTGTTTTTT. Protein sequence: CASSAYGELFF.